The source of this T cell receptor (beta chain) is a study of Graves' ophthalmopathy and Graves' hyperthyroidism. It was from 10 ml of fresh peripheral blood that the PBMCs came. Amplification of the TCR beta CDR3 regions used RNA transcripts (as template). HTBI-primed RT-PCR formed the first round, and a multiplex PCR formed the second. TCRdb ran MiXCR on the multiplex PCR reads and lists one entry per CDR3 protein. The sample yields about 700,000 distinct CDR3 sequences, about two fifths seen once. The sequence came from an adult man with Graves' ophthalmopathy. The sample was peripheral blood.

The CDR3 nucleotides read TGCGCCAGCAGTGCCGGCAGCATGAATCAGCCCCTCCACTTT. This codes for CASSAGSMNQPLHF. The chain has TRBV10-2 and TRBJ1-6; D ambiguous. The germline V gene encodes CDR1 WSHSY and CDR2 SAAADI. CDR3 length: 14 residues. V shed 4 bases and J shed 13 bases, with 17 bases lying between them.